This T cell receptor beta chain was retrieved from a study of blood T cell repertoires in COVID-19. Germline CDR1 is KGHDR and CDR2 is SFDVKD. The CDR3 is 14 residues long. Germline trimming cut 2 bases from V and 8 bases from J; bases unmatched to any gene: 5. Original handling: For nucleated cells, counts were estimated from reference gene primer amplification. The protocol was immunoSEQ multiplex PCR, while the TCRdb copy is restricted to in-frame clones and leaves out a portion. V and J calls and clone size are those listed in that table; D and trimming were worked out from the DNA. The sample has 100,000 to 150,000 clones; around 80% are singletons. The table lists this clone with a few counts.

What was sequenced was peripheral blood. This clonotype was obtained from a man older than 75 with active or convalescent COVID-19. The gene calls are TRBV24-1 and TRBJ2-1; 7 bases are shared with TRBD1. The DNA of the CDR3 is TGTGCCACCAGTGATTCTGACAGGGTAGATGAGCAGTTCTTC. Translation gives CATSDSDRVDEQFF.